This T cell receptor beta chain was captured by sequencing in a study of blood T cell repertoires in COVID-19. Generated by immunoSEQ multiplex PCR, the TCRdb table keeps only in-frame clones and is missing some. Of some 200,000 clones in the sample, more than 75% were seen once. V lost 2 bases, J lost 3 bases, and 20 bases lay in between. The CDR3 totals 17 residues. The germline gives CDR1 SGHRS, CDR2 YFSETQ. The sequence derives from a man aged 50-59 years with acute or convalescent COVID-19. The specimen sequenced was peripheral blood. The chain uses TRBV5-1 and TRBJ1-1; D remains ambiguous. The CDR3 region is CASSFTVAYEYHTEAFF. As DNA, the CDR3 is TGCGCCAGCAGCTTTACAGTCGCCTATGAATATCACACTGAAGCTTTCTTT.